Listed here are 15 T cell receptor beta chains from one sample, sequenced in a study of T cells in localized non-small cell lung cancer. Measured with immunoSEQ multiplex PCR; TCRdb has only the in-frame clones, and not every one. The table has about 41,000 clones, approximately 80% seen once. This specimen was PBMCs, taken before any cancer treatment. The receptors were sampled from a man between 40 and 69 years old with stage II lung adenocarcinoma.

The chain couples TRBV7-6 to TRBJ2-2; D remains unclear. This CDR3 has 15 amino acids. Germline V lookup: CDR1 SGHVS, CDR2 FNYEAQ. V was trimmed by 0 bases and J by 2 bases, leaving 7 bases between them. Here the CDR3 DNA reads TGTGCCAGCAGCTTAGCGGGCCGAAACACCGGGGAGCTGTTTTTT. Translating gives CASSLAGRNTGELFF.

Only one count was recorded for this clone. The chain uses TRBV6-5 and TRBJ1-5; no clear D. V was pared by 2 bases and J by 3 bases, with 11 bases between. Germline V gene sequence: CDR1 MNHEY, CDR2 SVGAGI. This CDR3 is 15 amino acids long. CDR3 amino acids: CASSYTDNLNQPQHF. The CDR3 DNA follows: TGTGCCAGCAGTTACACCGACAACCTCAATCAGCCCCAGCATTTT.

The chain recombines TRBV11-2 with TRBJ1-1; tentatively, D is TRBD1 (6 bases). Trimming pared 8 bases from V and 5 bases from J, leaving 18 bases between. This CDR3 comprises 14 residues. Germline CDR1 SGHAT, CDR2 FQNNGV. The CDR3 coding sequence is TGTGCCAGCGGAATAGACAGGACCGGTACTGAAGCTTTCTTT. Protein sequence: CASGIDRTGTEAFF.

This clone turned up a few times. The chain uses TRBV5-1 and TRBJ1-6, with D tentatively TRBD1 (6 bases). CDR1 and CDR2 (germline): SGHRS, YFSETQ. V lost 0 bases to trimming and J lost 10 bases, with 11 bases between them. This CDR3 has 14 residues. The CDR3 is CASSLGDNSSPLHF. The DNA for the CDR3 is TGCGCCAGCAGCTTGGGGGACAATTCGTCACCCCTCCACTTT.

This sequence joins TRBV2 and TRBJ2-5; D gene ambiguous. The DNA matches TRBJ2-7 better at its end, which makes the J call doubtful. Germline CDR1 SNHLY, CDR2 FYNNEI. This CDR3 has 16 amino acids. The CDR3, as DNA: TGTGCCAGCAGTGAAGAGGCGGACGAACTCACCTACGAGCAGTACTTC. Protein: CASSEEADELTYEQYF.

The chain couples TRBV7-2 to TRBJ1-5; D is ambiguous. The germline V gene encodes CDR1 SGHTA and CDR2 FQGNSA. The CDR3 has 12 residues. The V gene lost 3 bases and the J gene lost 4 bases, with 4 bases spanning the gap. In nucleotides, the CDR3 is TGTGCCAGCAGCTTTCCGAATCAGCCCCAGCATTTT. Translated: CASSFPNQPQHF.

This clone was picked up a small number of times. The chain is built from TRBV12-5 and TRBJ1-1; D possibly corresponds to TRBD1 (5 bases). Trimming pared 2 bases from V and 5 bases from J, leaving 15 bases between. CDR3 length: 15 amino acids. From germline, CDR1 is LGHNT and CDR2 FRNRAP. The CDR3 loop is CASGLTQGMITEAFF. CDR3 DNA: TGTGCTAGTGGTTTGACCCAGGGTATGATTACTGAAGCTTTCTTT.

The chain has TRBV7-3 and TRBJ1-1, with D hard to call. Per germline, CDR1 SGHTA and CDR2 FQGTGA. The CDR3 extends over 14 amino acids. Deletions cut 2 bases from V and 4 bases from J, with 11 bases between. CDR3 loop: CASSLLPAGTEAFF. CDR3 DNA: TGTGCCAGCAGCTTACTACCGGCTGGCACTGAAGCTTTCTTT. The whole variable domain, remainder taken from reference TRBV7-3 and TRBJ1-1, is GAGVSQTPSNKVTEKGKYVELRCDPISGHTALYWYRQSLGQGPEFLIYFQGTGAADDSGLPNDRFFAVRPEGSVSTLKIQRTERGDSAVYLCASSLLPAGTEAFFGQGTRLTVV.

This clone showed up just once. The J gene is TRBJ2-3, the V gene TRBV7-9; 10 bases are shared with TRBD2. Germline values: CDR1 SEHNR, CDR2 FQNEAQ (reference sequence). The V segment lost 5 bases and the J segment 4 bases; nucleotides outside the gene matches: 9. The CDR3 is 16 residues long. The CDR3 DNA reads as TGTGCCAGCAGCCTAGGATCTAGCGGGGGTGCAGATACGCAGTATTTT. Protein sequence: CASSLGSSGGADTQYF.

The CDR3 region has the DNA TGTGCCAGCAGTGAGGTGGACGCAACCGGGGAGCTGTTTTTT. Translating gives CASSEVDATGELFF. This sequence joins TRBV2 and TRBJ2-2, with no clear D. V gave up 3 bases and J gave up 5 bases, with 10 bases separating them. CDR3 size: 14 residues. CDR1 and CDR2 from the germline V gene are SNHLY and FYNNEI.

This rearrangement joins TRBV5-4 to TRBJ2-1; 8 nucleotides agree with TRBD1. Germline V CDR1 and CDR2: SGHNT, YYREEE (reference sequence). V was clipped by 4 bases and J by 7 bases; unmatched bases: 10. This CDR3 has 15 residues. CDR3 region: CASSNMQGAANEQFF. In DNA, the CDR3 is TGTGCCAGCAGCAACATGCAGGGGGCGGCGAATGAGCAGTTCTTC.

The rearrangement joins TRBV18 to TRBJ2-5; D gene unclear. The germline CDR1 and CDR2 sequences are KGHSH and LQKENI. The length of the CDR3 is 13 residues. Trimming pared 3 bases from V and 5 bases from J, leaving 10 bases between. Here the CDR3 reads CASSPATWETQYF. The CDR3 DNA is TGTGCCAGCTCACCCGCCACTTGGGAGACCCAGTACTTC.

The J gene is TRBJ2-1, the V gene TRBV7-9; D perhaps matches TRBD2 (6 bases). The length of the CDR3 is 14 residues. Germline CDR1 SEHNR, CDR2 FQNEAQ (reference sequence). Trimming cost V 5 bases and J 1 base, with 9 bases left between them. The CDR3 reads CASSPAGSYNEQFF. The DNA for the CDR3 is TGTGCCAGCAGCCCCGCGGGGTCCTACAATGAGCAGTTCTTC.

The rearrangement joins TRBV29-1 to TRBJ2-1, with 11 bases that match TRBD1. Germline CDR1 is SQVTM and CDR2 is ANQGSEA. V dropped 4 bases and J dropped 16; count of bases not matched to a gene: 15. The CDR3 sequence is 14 residues long. CDR3 residues: CSVGGAWGTGGIFF. For the CDR3, the DNA is TGCAGCGTTGGGGGCGCCTGGGGGACAGGGGGAATATTCTTC.

The J gene is TRBJ2-1, the V gene TRBV25-1; D call uncertain. Trimming shortened V by 1 base and J by 9 bases, and 7 bases separated the two germline ends. CDR1 and CDR2 from the germline V gene are MGHDK and SYGVNS. This CDR3 spans 12 amino acids. The CDR3 sequence is CASSESTFEQFF. The CDR3 region has the DNA TGTGCCAGCAGTGAATCGACGTTTGAGCAGTTCTTC.